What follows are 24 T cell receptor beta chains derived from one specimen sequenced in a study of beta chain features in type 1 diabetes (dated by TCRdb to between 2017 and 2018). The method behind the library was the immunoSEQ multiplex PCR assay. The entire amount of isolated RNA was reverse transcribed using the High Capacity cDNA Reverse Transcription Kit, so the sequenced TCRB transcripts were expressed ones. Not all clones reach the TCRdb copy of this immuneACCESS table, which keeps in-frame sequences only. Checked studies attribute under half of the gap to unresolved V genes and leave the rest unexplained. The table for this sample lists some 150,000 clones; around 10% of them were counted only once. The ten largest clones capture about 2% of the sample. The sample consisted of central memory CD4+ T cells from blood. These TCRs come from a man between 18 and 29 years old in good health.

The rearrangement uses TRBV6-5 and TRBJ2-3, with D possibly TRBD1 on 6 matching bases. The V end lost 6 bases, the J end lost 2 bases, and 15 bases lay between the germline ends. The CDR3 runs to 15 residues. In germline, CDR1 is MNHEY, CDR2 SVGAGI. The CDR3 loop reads CASRMTGPPTDTQYF. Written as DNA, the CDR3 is TGTGCCAGCAGAATGACAGGTCCCCCCACAGATACGCAGTATTTT.

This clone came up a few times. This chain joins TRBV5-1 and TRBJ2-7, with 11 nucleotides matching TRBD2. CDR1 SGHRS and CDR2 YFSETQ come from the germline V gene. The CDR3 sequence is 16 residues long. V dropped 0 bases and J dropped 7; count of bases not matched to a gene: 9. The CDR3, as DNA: TGCGCCAGCAGCTTGGGGCTAGCGGGAGGTCTTGGGGAGCAGTACTTC. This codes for CASSLGLAGGLGEQYF.

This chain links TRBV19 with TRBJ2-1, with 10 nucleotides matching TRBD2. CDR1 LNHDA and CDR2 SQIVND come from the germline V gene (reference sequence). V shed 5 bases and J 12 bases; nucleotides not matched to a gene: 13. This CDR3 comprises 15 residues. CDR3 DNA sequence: TGTGCCAGTAGTCCGGTAGCGGGAGGAGGTGTAGGGCAGTTCTTC. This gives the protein CASSPVAGGGVGQFF.

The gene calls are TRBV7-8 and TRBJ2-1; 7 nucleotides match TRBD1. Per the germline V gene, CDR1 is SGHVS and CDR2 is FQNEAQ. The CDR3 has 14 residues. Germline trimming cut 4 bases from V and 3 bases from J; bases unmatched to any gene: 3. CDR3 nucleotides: TGTGCCAGCAGCTCGGACAGGTACTACAATGAGCAGTTCTTC. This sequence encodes CASSSDRYYNEQFF. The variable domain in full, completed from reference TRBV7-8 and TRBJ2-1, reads GAGVSQSPRYKVAKRGQDVALRCDPISGHVSLFWYQQALGQGPEFLTYFQNEAQLDKSGLPSDRFFAERPEGSVSTLKIQRTQQEDSAVYLCASSSDRYYNEQFFGPGTRLTVL.

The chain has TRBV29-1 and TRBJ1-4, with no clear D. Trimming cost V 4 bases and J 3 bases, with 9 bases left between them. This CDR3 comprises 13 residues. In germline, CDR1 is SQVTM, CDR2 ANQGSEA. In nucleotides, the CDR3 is TGCAGCGTTGTAGTGTTGGCTAATGAAAAACTGTTTTTT. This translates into CSVVVLANEKLFF.

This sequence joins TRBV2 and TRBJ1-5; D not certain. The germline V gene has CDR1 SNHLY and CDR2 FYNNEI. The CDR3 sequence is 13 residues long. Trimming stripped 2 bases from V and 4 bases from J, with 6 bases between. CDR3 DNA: TGTGCCAGCAGTGAAAGCAGGAATCAGCCCCAGCATTTT. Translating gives CASSESRNQPQHF.

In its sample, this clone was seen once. CDR3 DNA: TGTGCCAGCAGCTTAACTCTGACCTCCTACGAGCAGTACTTC. It encodes CASSLTLTSYEQYF. This chain connects TRBV7-9 to TRBJ2-7; D remains ambiguous. From germline, CDR1 is SEHNR and CDR2 FQNEAQ (reference sequence). This CDR3 spans 14 amino acids. Trimming removed 2 bases from V and 0 bases from J, with 8 bases in between.

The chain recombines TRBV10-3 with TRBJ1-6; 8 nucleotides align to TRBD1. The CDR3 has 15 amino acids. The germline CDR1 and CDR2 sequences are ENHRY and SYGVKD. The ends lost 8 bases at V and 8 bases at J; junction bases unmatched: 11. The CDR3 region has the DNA TGTGCCATCGCCGGACAGGGACTGAGTGATTCACCCCTCCACTTT. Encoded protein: CAIAGQGLSDSPLHF.

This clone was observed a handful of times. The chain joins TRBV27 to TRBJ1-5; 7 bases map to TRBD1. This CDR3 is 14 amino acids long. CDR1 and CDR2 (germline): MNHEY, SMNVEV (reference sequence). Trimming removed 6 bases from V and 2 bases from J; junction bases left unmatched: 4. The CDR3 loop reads CASRGDRGNQPQHF. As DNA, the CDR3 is TGTGCCAGCAGGGGCGACAGGGGCAATCAGCCCCAGCATTTT.

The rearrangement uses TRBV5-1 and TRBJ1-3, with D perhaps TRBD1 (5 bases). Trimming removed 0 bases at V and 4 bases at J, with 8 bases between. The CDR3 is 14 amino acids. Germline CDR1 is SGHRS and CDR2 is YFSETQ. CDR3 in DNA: TGCGCCAGCAGCTTGGATGCAGGGGGAAACACCATATATTTT. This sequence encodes CASSLDAGGNTIYF.

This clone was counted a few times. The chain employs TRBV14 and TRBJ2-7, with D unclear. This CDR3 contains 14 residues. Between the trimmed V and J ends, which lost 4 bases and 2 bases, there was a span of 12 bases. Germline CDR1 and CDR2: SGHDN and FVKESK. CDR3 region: CASSPLAAPYEQYF. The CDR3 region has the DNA TGTGCCAGCAGCCCCTTAGCAGCACCCTACGAGCAGTACTTC.

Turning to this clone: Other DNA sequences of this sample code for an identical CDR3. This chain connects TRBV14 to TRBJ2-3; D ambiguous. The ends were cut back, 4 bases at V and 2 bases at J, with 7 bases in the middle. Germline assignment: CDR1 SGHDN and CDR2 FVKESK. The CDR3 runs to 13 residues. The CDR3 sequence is CASSRRLTDTQYF. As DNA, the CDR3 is TGTGCCAGCAGCCGCCGGCTCACAGATACGCAGTATTTT. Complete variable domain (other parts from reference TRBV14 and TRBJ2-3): EAGVTQFPSHSVIEKGQTVTLRCDPISGHDNLYWYRRVMGKEIKFLLHFVKESKQDESGMPNNRFLAERTGGTYSTLKVQPAELEDSGVYFCASSRRLTDTQYFGPGTRLTVL.

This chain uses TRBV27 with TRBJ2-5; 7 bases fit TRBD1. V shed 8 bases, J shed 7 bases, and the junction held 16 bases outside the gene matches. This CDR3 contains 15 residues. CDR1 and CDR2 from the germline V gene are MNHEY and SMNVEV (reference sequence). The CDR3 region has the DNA TGTGCCAGCGGGGACAGAAAGGGAATTAAGACGACCCAGTACTTC. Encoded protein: CASGDRKGIKTTQYF.

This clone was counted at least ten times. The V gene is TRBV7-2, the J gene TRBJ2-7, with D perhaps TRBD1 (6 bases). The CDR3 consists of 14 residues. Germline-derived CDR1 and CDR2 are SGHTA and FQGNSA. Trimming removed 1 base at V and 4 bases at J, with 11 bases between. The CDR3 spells CASSLVQGKYEQYF. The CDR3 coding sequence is TGTGCCAGCAGCTTAGTGCAGGGGAAGTACGAGCAGTACTTC.

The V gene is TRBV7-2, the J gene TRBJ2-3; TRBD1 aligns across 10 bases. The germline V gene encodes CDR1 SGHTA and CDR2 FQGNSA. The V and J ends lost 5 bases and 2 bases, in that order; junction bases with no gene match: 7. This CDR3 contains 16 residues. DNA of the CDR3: TGTGCCAGCAGCGAATGGACAGGGGGACTCACAGATACGCAGTATTTT. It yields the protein CASSEWTGGLTDTQYF.

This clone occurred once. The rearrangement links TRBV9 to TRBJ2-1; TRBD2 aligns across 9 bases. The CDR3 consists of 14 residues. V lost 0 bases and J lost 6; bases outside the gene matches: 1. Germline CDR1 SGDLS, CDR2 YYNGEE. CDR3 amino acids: CASSVVAGVNEQFF. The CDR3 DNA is TGTGCCAGCAGCGTAGTAGCGGGGGTCAATGAGCAGTTCTTC.

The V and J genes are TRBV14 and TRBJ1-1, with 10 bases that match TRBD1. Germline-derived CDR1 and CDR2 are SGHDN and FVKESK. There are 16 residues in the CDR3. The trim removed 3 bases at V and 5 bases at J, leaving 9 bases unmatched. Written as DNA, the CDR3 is TGTGCCAGCAGCCATATTGGGACAGGGGTGCGGACTGAAGCTTTCTTT. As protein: CASSHIGTGVRTEAFF.

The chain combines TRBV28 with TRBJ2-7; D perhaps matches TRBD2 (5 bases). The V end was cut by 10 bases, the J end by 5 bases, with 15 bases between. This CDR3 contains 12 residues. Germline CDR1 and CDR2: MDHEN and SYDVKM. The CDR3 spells CATYLSGNEQYF. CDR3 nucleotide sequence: TGTGCCACTTACCTGTCGGGAAACGAGCAGTACTTC.

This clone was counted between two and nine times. The CDR3 DNA follows: TGTGCCTGCCCTGTCCCGGGTTTGGTGGGGAACACTGAAGCTTTCTTT. It specifies CACPVPGLVGNTEAFF. The rearrangement links TRBV30 to TRBJ1-1, with D unresolved. The V and J ends lost 6 bases and 1 base respectively, with 21 bases between them. The length of the CDR3 is 16 residues. Germline loops: CDR1 GTSNPN, CDR2 SVGIG (reference sequence).

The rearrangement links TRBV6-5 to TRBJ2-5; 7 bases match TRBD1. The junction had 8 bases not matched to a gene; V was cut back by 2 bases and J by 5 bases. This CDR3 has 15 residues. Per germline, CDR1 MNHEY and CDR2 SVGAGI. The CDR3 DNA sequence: TGTGCCAGCAGTTACCTACCACAGGGGCTGGAGACCCAGTACTTC. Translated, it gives CASSYLPQGLETQYF.

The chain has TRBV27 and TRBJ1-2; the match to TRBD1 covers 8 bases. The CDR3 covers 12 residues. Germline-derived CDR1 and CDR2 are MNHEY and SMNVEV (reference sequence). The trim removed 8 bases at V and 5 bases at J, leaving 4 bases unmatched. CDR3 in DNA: TGTGCCAGCCCAGGGGGCAATTATGGCTACACCTTC. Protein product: CASPGGNYGYTF.

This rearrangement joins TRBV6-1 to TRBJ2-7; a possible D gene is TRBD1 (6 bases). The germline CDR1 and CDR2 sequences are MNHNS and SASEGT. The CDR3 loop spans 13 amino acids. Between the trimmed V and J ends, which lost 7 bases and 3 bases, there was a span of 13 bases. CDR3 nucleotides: TGTGCCAGCACCGTGGCAGGGGACTACGAGCAGTACTTC. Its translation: CASTVAGDYEQYF.

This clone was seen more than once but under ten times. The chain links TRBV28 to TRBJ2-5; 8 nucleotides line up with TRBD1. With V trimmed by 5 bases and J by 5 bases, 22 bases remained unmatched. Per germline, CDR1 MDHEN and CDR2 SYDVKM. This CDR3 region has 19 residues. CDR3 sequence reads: CASSGDRLPGQGAGETQYF. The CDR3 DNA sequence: TGTGCCAGCAGTGGAGATCGCCTCCCAGGGCAGGGGGCAGGGGAGACCCAGTACTTC.

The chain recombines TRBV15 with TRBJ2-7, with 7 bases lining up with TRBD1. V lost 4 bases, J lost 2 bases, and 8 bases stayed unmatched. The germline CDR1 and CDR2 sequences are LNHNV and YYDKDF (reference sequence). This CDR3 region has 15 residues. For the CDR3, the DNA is TGTGCCACCAGCACCGAGGGCAGGGGGACCTACGAGCAGTACTTC. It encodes CATSTEGRGTYEQYF.